Reported below is one T cell receptor beta chain. The antigen is undetermined. This sample stems from a study of T cells after yellow fever vaccination. Deletions cut 5 bases from V and 4 bases from J, with 14 bases between. Germline V CDR1 and CDR2: DFQATT, SNEGSKA (reference sequence). The CDR3 covers 13 residues. TCRdb recomputed calls from the 5' RACE reads with MiXCR, one row per CDR3 protein. The sample lists just under 600,000 distinct CDR3 sequences, about 13% occurring once. General study findings and limits: Booster samples showed a return of most primary-vaccination clones (roughly 96% CD4, approximately 88% CD8). Within FACS-sorted repertoires, abundant clonotypes contaminating from the bulk population could be present.

The chain employs TRBV20-1 and TRBJ1-2; D call uncertain. The sequencing used PBMCs, collected on the day of the yellow fever booster vaccination. The TCR comes from a man aged 25-40 years who received the YFV17D yellow fever vaccine. The CDR3 protein is CSASKDSGYGYTF. CDR3 coding DNA: TGCAGTGCTTCCAAGGACTCGGGCTATGGCTACACCTTC.